Listed here are 6 T cell receptor beta chains from one sample, sequenced in a study of T cells in Graves' hyperthyroidism and ophthalmopathy. Amplified TCR beta CDR3 regions derived from RNA transcripts. A set of HTBI primers served as the primers for a first-round RT-PCR of the TCR CDR3. TCRdb analysed the multiplex PCR reads with MiXCR anew, one entry per CDR3 protein. This table has about 350,000 distinct CDR3 sequences, roughly 20% appearing once. Sequenced: blood. All receptors come from a woman aged 40 to 49 with Graves' ophthalmopathy.

This clonotype showed up many times. The chain joins TRBV7-2 to TRBJ1-6, with D perhaps TRBD1 (5 bases). Germline V CDR1 and CDR2: SGHTA, FQGNSA. V was cut by 3 bases and J by 6 bases, with 9 bases left in between. The CDR3 spans 14 residues. The DNA of the CDR3 is TGTGCCAGCAGCTTGGGACGGATTAATTCACCCCTCCACTTT. Translated: CASSLGRINSPLHF.

The sample holds many counts of this clonotype. The genes are TRBV28 and TRBJ2-7, with D maybe TRBD1 (6 bases). Trimming shortened V by 6 bases and J by 5 bases, and 14 bases separated the two germline ends. CDR1 is MDHEN, CDR2 SYDVKM, per germline. This CDR3 has 13 amino acids. The CDR3 DNA is TGTGCCAGCAGGGGGACAACCCATAACGAGCAGTACTTC. As protein: CASRGTTHNEQYF.

This clonotype was counted at least ten times. The chain joins TRBV7-9 to TRBJ2-7, with 11 nucleotides matching TRBD2. CDR3 size: 15 residues. The V gene's germline CDR1 is SEHNR and CDR2 FQNEAQ (reference sequence). V lost 3 bases and J lost 2; bases outside the gene matches: 3. DNA of the CDR3: TGTGCCAGCAGCTTCCAGACTAGCGGGACCTACGAGCAGTACTTC. This encodes CASSFQTSGTYEQYF.

This clonotype appeared many times. A junction boundary mismatches the germline segment, possibly from a read error. This rearrangement joins TRBV7-6 to TRBJ2-5; 11 bases agree with TRBD2. CDR1 is SGHVS and CDR2 is FNYEAQ in the germline V gene. CDR3 length: 15 amino acids. The CDR3 region is CASSLVAGGGEAQYF. The CDR3 DNA reads TGTGCCAGCAGCTTGGTAGCGGGAGGGGGAGAGGCCCAGTACTTC.

The table lists this clonotype with many counts. The CDR3 spells CSAYFAGQETQYF. CDR3 bases: TGCAGTGCGTACTTCGCGGGGCAAGAGACCCAGTACTTC. This rearrangement joins TRBV20-1 to TRBJ2-5, with D possibly being TRBD2 (6 bases). The CDR3 spans 13 residues. With 6 bases removed from V and 2 bases from J, the gap between germline ends came to 13 bases. Germline-derived CDR1 and CDR2 are DFQATT and SNEGSKA (reference sequence).

This clonotype came up many times. The chain recombines TRBV11-2 with TRBJ2-7, with 10 bases fitting TRBD2. V lost 2 bases to trimming and J lost 7 bases; unmatched junction nucleotides: 23. Germline CDR1 SGHAT, CDR2 FQNNGV. This CDR3 has 20 residues. CDR3 in DNA: TGTGCCAGCAGCTTAAATCTGATGGTCGGGGCTAGCGGGAGAATAGGGGAGCAGTACTTC. It codes for CASSLNLMVGASGRIGEQYF.